These 32 T cell receptor beta chains were sequenced from one sample in a study of blood T cell repertoires in COVID-19 (dated by TCRdb to the early 2020s). The library was prepared using the immunoSEQ multiplex PCR assay. Sourced from immuneACCESS, this table was stored by TCRdb with only in-frame sequences that have V and J called. A share of the clones is absent; for the studies checked, an unresolved V gene accounts for under half, and the remainder has no known explanation. This sample is represented by 30,000 or so clones; 93% of them were singletons. Of the sample, approximately 0.9% falls within the top ten clones. Material: peripheral blood. All receptors come from a male donor with active COVID-19.

This clone was found once. The rearrangement joins TRBV20-1 to TRBJ2-1; tentatively, D is TRBD2 (6 bases). V was trimmed by 3 bases and J by 5 bases, leaving 11 bases between them. The germline gives CDR1 DFQATT, CDR2 SNEGSKA (reference sequence). The CDR3 consists of 13 residues. CDR3 amino acids: CSASNSGDNEQFF. The CDR3 nucleotides read TGCAGTGCTAGTAATAGCGGAGACAATGAGCAGTTCTTC.

The genes are TRBV5-6 and TRBJ2-2; D perhaps matches TRBD1 (5 bases). Per germline, CDR1 SGHDT and CDR2 YYEEEE. Trimming took 2 bases from V and 5 from J, leaving 13 bases between them. CDR3 length: 15 residues. This chain's CDR3 is CASSFNGARTGELFF. As DNA, the CDR3 is TGTGCCAGCAGCTTTAATGGGGCAAGAACCGGGGAGCTGTTTTTT.

The chain combines TRBV27 with TRBJ1-1, with 7 bases that match TRBD1. The CDR3 has 14 residues. CDR1 and CDR2 from the germline V gene are MNHEY and SMNVEV (reference sequence). The V segment lost 6 bases and the J segment 5 bases; nucleotides outside the gene matches: 9. The CDR3 nucleotides are TGTGCCAGCAGGGCGTCGACAGGGAGAACTGAAGCTTTCTTT. It yields the protein CASRASTGRTEAFF.

V and J are TRBV5-1 and TRBJ2-2; 7 bases match TRBD1. The CDR3 contains 15 residues. Germline V gene sequence: CDR1 SGHRS, CDR2 YFSETQ. V lost 0 bases, J lost 4 bases, and 3 bases stayed unmatched. This CDR3 is CASSLVPGGTGELFF. The CDR3 DNA reads as TGCGCCAGCAGCTTGGTACCAGGGGGCACCGGGGAGCTGTTTTTT.

The chain recombines TRBV9 with TRBJ1-2; weak D call: TRBD1 (5 bases). CDR1 is SGDLS and CDR2 is YYNGEE in the germline V gene. This CDR3 is built from 13 residues. V was trimmed by 4 bases and J by 4 bases, leaving 11 bases between them. CDR3 sequence reads: CASSPGRGYGYTF. CDR3 coding DNA: TGTGCCAGCAGCCCAGGTAGGGGCTATGGCTACACCTTC.

The chain joins TRBV5-5 to TRBJ2-2; D remains unclear. Trimming removed 7 bases at V and 1 base at J, with 11 bases between. The CDR3 totals 14 residues. The V gene's germline CDR1 is SGHKS and CDR2 YYEKEE (reference sequence). CDR3 residues: CASAYGGNTGELFF. In nucleotides, the CDR3 is TGTGCCAGCGCTTATGGCGGGAACACCGGGGAGCTGTTTTTT.

This sequence joins TRBV7-2 and TRBJ2-1; D remains ambiguous. The CDR3 loop spans 15 amino acids. Germline V gene data show CDR1 as SGHTA and CDR2 as FQGNSA. The V end lost 5 bases, the J end lost 4 bases, and 15 bases lay between the germline ends. The CDR3: CASSRSSTVYNEQFF. The CDR3 region has the DNA TGTGCCAGCAGCCGGTCATCCACAGTATACAATGAGCAGTTCTTC.

This clone was observed a single time. The V and J genes are TRBV6-5 and TRBJ1-2; TRBD1 is a possible D gene (5 bases). Per the germline V gene, CDR1 is MNHEY and CDR2 is SVGAGI. The CDR3 spans 15 residues. V was pared by 0 bases and J by 6 bases, with 14 bases between. In DNA form, the CDR3 reads TGTGCCAGCAGTTACTCGGCCAGAGGCAGGGATGGCTACACCTTC. The encoded protein is CASSYSARGRDGYTF.

This chain links TRBV27 with TRBJ1-6, with 10 positions matching TRBD1. Germline assignment: CDR1 MNHEY and CDR2 SMNVEV (reference sequence). V gave up 5 bases and J gave up 10 bases; unmatched junction bases: 8. This CDR3 has 15 amino acids. CDR3 residues: CASSPSTGGRSPLHF. In DNA form, the CDR3 reads TGTGCCAGCAGTCCATCGACAGGGGGCCGATCACCCCTCCACTTT.

This rearrangement joins TRBV11-3 to TRBJ1-3, with no clear D. The germline gives CDR1 SGHNT, CDR2 YENEEA. CDR3 length: 14 amino acids. The V gene lost 5 bases and the J gene lost 0 bases, with 8 bases spanning the gap. The CDR3 is CASSTVNSGNTIYF. The CDR3 nucleotides are TGTGCCAGCAGCACTGTGAACTCTGGAAACACCATATATTTT.

The rearrangement links TRBV19 to TRBJ1-1, with 10 bases that match TRBD1. The V segment lost 7 bases and the J segment 5 bases; nucleotides outside the gene matches: 10. This CDR3 has 15 residues. Germline V gene data show CDR1 as LNHDA and CDR2 as SQIVND (reference sequence). The CDR3 here is CASKKGTGAGTEAFF. CDR3 nucleotide sequence: TGTGCCAGTAAAAAGGGGACAGGGGCTGGGACTGAAGCTTTCTTT.

J is TRBJ1-2 and V is TRBV5-1; TRBD1 aligns across 7 bases. This CDR3 region has 13 residues. CDR1 is SGHRS, CDR2 YFSETQ, per germline. V lost 0 bases to trimming and J lost 7 bases; unmatched junction nucleotides: 3. Here the CDR3 reads CASSLEGASGYTF. The CDR3 DNA reads TGCGCCAGCAGCTTGGAGGGGGCAAGTGGCTACACCTTC.

The rearrangement links TRBV6-6 to TRBJ1-2; 8 bases agree with TRBD1. This CDR3 is 13 amino acids long. Unmatched junction bases numbered 3, after V lost 7 bases and J lost 2 bases. From germline, CDR1 is MNHNY and CDR2 SVGAGI (reference sequence). In nucleotides, the CDR3 is TGTGCCAGCAACAGGGGGACCAACTATGGCTACACCTTC. Amino acid sequence: CASNRGTNYGYTF.

J is TRBJ2-7 and V is TRBV18, with 8 positions matching TRBD1. V shed 3 bases, J shed 2 bases, and the junction held 6 bases outside the gene matches. The length of the CDR3 is 15 residues. Germline CDR1 is KGHSH and CDR2 is LQKENI. The CDR3 sequence: CASSPRQGPTYEQYF. The CDR3 region has the DNA TGTGCCAGCTCACCTCGACAGGGGCCTACCTACGAGCAGTACTTC. Together with reference TRBV18 and TRBJ2-7, the CDR3 gives the full variable domain: NAGVMQNPRHLVRRRGQEARLRCSPMKGHSHVYWYRQLPEEGLKFMVYLQKENIIDESGMPKERFSAEFPKEGPSILRIQQVVRGDSAAYFCASSPRQGPTYEQYFGPGTRLTVT.

The V gene is TRBV19, the J gene TRBJ1-6; tentatively, D is TRBD1 (6 bases). The CDR3 runs 15 residues. Germline CDR1 and CDR2: LNHDA and SQIVND (reference sequence). V was shortened by 4 bases and J by 4 bases, with 11 bases between the two germline ends. The CDR3 loop is CASSKRTAYNSPLHF. CDR3 nucleotides: TGTGCCAGTAGTAAAAGGACAGCTTATAATTCACCCCTCCACTTT.

The chain is built from TRBV4-1 and TRBJ2-7; 8 bases are shared with TRBD1. V dropped 4 bases and J dropped 0; count of bases not matched to a gene: 14. The germline CDR1 and CDR2 sequences are MGHRA and YSYEKL. The CDR3 contains 18 residues. CDR3 nucleotide sequence: TGCGCCAGCAGCCCTGGCCTGACAGGGGCTCTCGGCTCCTACGAGCAGTACTTC. Translation gives CASSPGLTGALGSYEQYF.

This chain joins TRBV27 and TRBJ1-1, with D maybe TRBD1 (5 bases). Per the germline V gene, CDR1 is MNHEY and CDR2 is SMNVEV (reference sequence). This CDR3 is built from 16 residues. Deletions cut 2 bases from V and 4 bases from J, with 17 bases between. Here the CDR3 DNA reads TGTGCCAGCAGTTTACGTGGGGCAAACCTTGGCACTGAAGCTTTCTTT. Translation: CASSLRGANLGTEAFF.

The chain recombines TRBV12-5 with TRBJ2-7; 9 nucleotides match TRBD2. This CDR3 contains 15 residues. The trim removed 0 bases at V and 4 bases at J, leaving 4 bases unmatched. From germline, CDR1 is LGHNT and CDR2 FRNRAP. Here the CDR3 DNA reads TGTGCTAGTGGTTTGGTTAGCGGGGGCCTTTACGAGCAGTACTTC. This gives the protein CASGLVSGGLYEQYF. The full variable domain, rest sourced from reference TRBV12-5 and TRBJ2-7, is DARVTQTPRHKVTEMGQEVTMRCQPILGHNTVFWYRQTMMQGLELLAYFRNRAPLDDSGMPKDRFSAEMPDATLATLKIQPSEPRDSAVYFCASGLVSGGLYEQYFGPGTRLTVT.

The CDR3 region is CASTKARTGGNEQFF. CDR3 bases: TGTGCCAGTACCAAAGCAAGGACAGGGGGCAATGAGCAGTTCTTC. V is TRBV19 and J is TRBJ2-1; 10 positions agree with TRBD1. Germline loops: CDR1 LNHDA, CDR2 SQIVND (reference sequence). Losses at the gene ends were 7 bases for V and 6 bases for J; bases not matched to a gene: 9. The CDR3 covers 15 residues.

The rearrangement links TRBV4-1 to TRBJ1-4, with TRBD1 matching 7 bases. The CDR3 runs to 16 residues. Looked up from germline, CDR1 is MGHRA and CDR2 is YSYEKL. CDR3 protein: CPRRRQGGETNEKLFF. The CDR3 nucleotides read TGCCCCCGCCGCCGCCAGGGGGGAGAGACTAATGAAAAACTGTTTTTT.

The V gene is TRBV9, the J gene TRBJ2-2; weak D call: TRBD1 (5 bases). There are 16 residues in the CDR3. CDR1 SGDLS and CDR2 YYNGEE come from the germline V gene. V was cut by 0 bases and J by 0 bases, with 9 bases left in between. Here the CDR3 DNA reads TGTGCCAGCAGCGTAGCGCAGGGCTCGAACACCGGGGAGCTGTTTTTT. Translated, it gives CASSVAQGSNTGELFF.

Here the CDR3 reads CASSVAISGADTQYF. The DNA of the CDR3 is TGTGCCAGCAGCGTAGCTATTTCAGGGGCAGATACGCAGTATTTT. J is TRBJ2-3 and V is TRBV9; D might be TRBD1 (6 bases). CDR1 is SGDLS and CDR2 is YYNGEE in the germline V gene. This CDR3 is 15 amino acids long. V gave up 0 bases and J gave up 4 bases, with 12 bases separating them.

This chain uses TRBV25-1 with TRBJ1-2, with D maybe TRBD1 (5 bases). Germline CDR1 and CDR2: MGHDK and SYGVNS. The CDR3 runs 12 residues. The ends were cut back, 6 bases at V and 7 bases at J, with 12 bases in the middle. CDR3 in amino acids: CASRSGLLGYTF. For the CDR3, the DNA is TGTGCCAGCAGATCAGGGCTGCTTGGCTACACCTTC.

The chain carries TRBV7-6 and TRBJ1-1; weak D call: TRBD1 (6 bases). The V gene lost 5 bases and the J gene lost 3 bases, with 16 bases spanning the gap. CDR1 is SGHVS and CDR2 is FNYEAQ in the germline V gene. The CDR3 is 15 residues long. In nucleotides, the CDR3 is TGTGCCAGCAGCAGAGGACAGATTGGGGACACTGAAGCTTTCTTT. Amino acids: CASSRGQIGDTEAFF.

This sequence joins TRBV7-3 and TRBJ2-3; D possibly corresponds to TRBD1 (6 bases). This CDR3 contains 20 residues. Germline-derived CDR1 and CDR2 are SGHTA and FQGTGA. V was shortened by 5 bases and J by 8 bases, with 35 bases between the two germline ends. In DNA form, the CDR3 reads TGTGCCAGCAGCATTACGGGTCCCACATTTAACCGGGACACTAAGGTTACGCAGTATTTT. Its translation: CASSITGPTFNRDTKVTQYF.

With regard to this clone: Other DNA sequences in this sample translate to the same CDR3. V usage is TRBV7-9 and J usage is TRBJ1-6; 9 bases match TRBD1. The CDR3 runs 16 residues. Losses at the gene ends were 4 bases for V and 3 bases for J; bases not matched to a gene: 4. Germline loops: CDR1 SEHNR, CDR2 FQNEAQ (reference sequence). The CDR3: CASSSGQGFYNSPLHF. The CDR3 DNA is TGTGCCAGCAGCTCGGGACAGGGATTCTATAATTCACCCCTCCACTTT.

The chain links TRBV4-2 to TRBJ1-6; 7 bases match TRBD1. The trim removed 4 bases at V and 15 bases at J, leaving 6 bases unmatched. The CDR3 runs 12 residues. CDR1 is LGHNA, CDR2 YNFKEQ, per germline. Here the CDR3 reads CASSPGQSVLHF. In nucleotides, the CDR3 is TGTGCCAGCAGCCCGGGACAGTCAGTCCTCCACTTT.

The count of this clone is one. The chain joins TRBV19 to TRBJ1-2; D not certain. Per germline, CDR1 LNHDA and CDR2 SQIVND (reference sequence). This CDR3 region has 12 residues. V was trimmed by 9 bases and J by 4 bases, leaving 12 bases between them. The chain's CDR3 is CASQAYSYGYTF. The DNA for the CDR3 is TGTGCCAGCCAAGCCTACAGCTATGGCTACACCTTC.

This clone was detected only once. The chain joins TRBV12-3 or TRBV12-4 to TRBJ1-5; D gene unclear. The length of the CDR3 is 12 residues. V shed 2 bases and J shed 5 bases, with 4 bases lying between them. CDR3 loop: CASSLFDQPQHF. The CDR3 DNA is TGTGCCAGCAGTTTATTCGATCAGCCCCAGCATTTT.

Turning to this clone: One end of the junction does not line up with germline, which may come from a read error. The chain joins TRBV10-2 to TRBJ2-3; 9 bases match TRBD2. Germline CDR1 and CDR2: WSHSY and SAAADI. CDR3 size: 14 residues. For the CDR3, the DNA is TGCGCCACCACATTAGCGGGGGCCACAAATACGCAGTATTTT. It codes for CATTLAGATNTQYF.

The genes are TRBV2 and TRBJ1-1; D is unclear. Trimming stripped 10 bases from V and 0 bases from J, with 12 bases between. CDR1 and CDR2 from the germline V gene are SNHLY and FYNNEI. The CDR3 spans 13 residues. CDR3 sequence reads: CAITEYLNTEAFF. The CDR3 coding sequence is TGTGCCATCACTGAGTATTTGAACACTGAAGCTTTCTTT. Full variable domain (missing parts from reference TRBV2 and TRBJ1-1): EPEVTQTPSHQVTQMGQEVILRCVPISNHLYFYWYRQILGQKVEFLVSFYNNEISEKSEIFDDQFSVERPDGSNFTLKIRSTKLEDSAMYFCAITEYLNTEAFFGQGTRLTVV.

This sequence joins TRBV4-3 and TRBJ2-3; D is possibly TRBD1 (5 bases). The length of the CDR3 is 15 residues. V was trimmed by 3 bases and J by 2 bases, leaving 12 bases between them. Per the germline V gene, CDR1 is LGHNA and CDR2 is YSLEER. The CDR3, as DNA: TGCGCCAGCAGCCAGGCAATAGGGGACACAGATACGCAGTATTTT. Translated: CASSQAIGDTDTQYF.